Following are 32 T cell receptor beta chains from one sample sequenced in a study of T cell repertoires in cytomegalovirus infection. TCRdb reprocessed the reads with MiXCR, giving one entry per CDR3 protein. The sample lists around 740,000 distinct CDR3 sequences, 35% occurring once. Sequenced input: PBMCs. Source of these receptors: a human donor in good health (CMV status not recorded). Some clones in this sample may be carry-over from other donors' samples.

This clonotype was detected a few times. This CDR3 reads CASSPPATFGGNTIYF. The CDR3 bases are TGCGCCAGCAGCCCACCTGCGACCTTTGGTGGAAACACCATATATTTT. The chain employs TRBV4-1 and TRBJ1-3; D is ambiguous. The CDR3 is 16 residues long. Trimming cost V 4 bases and J 3 bases, with 16 bases left between them. Germline lookup yields CDR1 MGHRA and CDR2 YSYEKL.

This clonotype was observed a handful of times. The V and J genes are TRBV2 and TRBJ2-7; D not certain. In germline, CDR1 is SNHLY, CDR2 FYNNEI. V lost 11 bases to trimming and J lost 7 bases, with 18 bases between them. CDR3 length equals 12 residues. CDR3 nucleotide sequence: TGTGCCGGTCAAGAAGGGTCCCAAGAGCAGTACTTC. It translates to CAGQEGSQEQYF.

The genes are TRBV4-2 and TRBJ2-7; a weak D match, TRBD1 (6 bases). Germline V gene sequence: CDR1 LGHNA, CDR2 YNFKEQ. Trimming stripped 3 bases from V and 2 bases from J, with 17 bases between. There are 16 residues in the CDR3. CDR3 residues: CASSHQLGTRAYEQYF. Written as DNA, the CDR3 is TGTGCCAGCAGCCACCAACTCGGGACAAGAGCCTACGAGCAGTACTTC.

The chain joins TRBV4-1 to TRBJ1-2; the D gene is possibly TRBD1 (5 bases). The CDR3 extends over 14 amino acids. The germline V gene has CDR1 MGHRA and CDR2 YSYEKL. Between the trimmed V and J ends, which lost 4 bases and 4 bases, there was a span of 13 bases. Written as DNA, the CDR3 is TGCGCCAGCAGCCCTAACACAGGAACCTATGGCTACACCTTC. Its translation is CASSPNTGTYGYTF.

The V call is TRBV28, the J call TRBJ1-4; TRBD1 matches 7 bases. The CDR3 runs 13 residues. Germline CDR1 is MDHEN and CDR2 is SYDVKM. V was clipped by 8 bases and J by 8 bases; unmatched bases: 8. The chain's CDR3 is CASEPGGEEKLFF. DNA of the CDR3: TGTGCCAGCGAGCCAGGGGGGGAGGAAAAACTGTTTTTT.

The rearrangement joins TRBV11-2 to TRBJ2-2, with TRBD1 as a possible D gene (5 bases). V was cut by 2 bases and J by 2 bases, with 18 bases left in between. In germline, CDR1 is SGHAT, CDR2 FQNNGV. The CDR3 has 18 amino acids. The CDR3 coding sequence is TGTGCCAGCAGCTTATTGCAGGGTCCCGAACCTAACACCGGGGAGCTGTTTTTT. Translation: CASSLLQGPEPNTGELFF.

Here the CDR3 DNA reads TGTGCCATCAGTGGGACAGGGAACTATGGCTACACCTTC. Amino acids: CAISGTGNYGYTF. The chain has TRBV10-3 and TRBJ1-2; TRBD1 agrees at 8 bases. Trimming at V came to 4 bases and at J to 2 bases, leaving 0 bases not matched to a gene. The CDR3 sequence is 13 residues long. The germline V gene has CDR1 ENHRY and CDR2 SYGVKD.

The table lists this clonotype with many counts. One junction end does not reproduce the germline sequence, and a read error may be involved. The J gene is TRBJ1-1, the V gene TRBV4-1; tentative D call: TRBD1 (6 bases). Germline V CDR1 and CDR2: MGHRA, YSYEKL. This CDR3 has 14 amino acids. The CDR3 region has the DNA TGTGCCAGCAGCCGCGGACAGATGAACACTGAAGCTTTCTTT. Translation: CASSRGQMNTEAFF.

Only a few counts were recorded for this clonotype. J is TRBJ1-1 and V is TRBV4-1, with 9 bases identical to TRBD1. V lost 1 base and J lost 0; bases outside the gene matches: 9. The CDR3 totals 18 residues. The germline gives CDR1 MGHRA, CDR2 YSYEKL. The CDR3 reads CASSQATGTGYMNTEAFF. The CDR3 DNA reads TGCGCCAGCAGCCAAGCCACCGGGACAGGGTACATGAACACTGAAGCTTTCTTT.

V gene TRBV2 combines with J gene TRBJ1-4; perhaps TRBD1 as D (5 bases). Germline V gene data show CDR1 as SNHLY and CDR2 as FYNNEI. Trimming removed 5 bases from V and 6 bases from J, with 13 bases in between. This CDR3 contains 14 residues. The CDR3 DNA reads TGTGCCAGCAGTATTGGGACGGGCTATGAAAAACTGTTTTTT. It is translated as CASSIGTGYEKLFF.

To note about this clonotype: This may be a read error, as it is one base from a much larger clone. Here the CDR3 reads CASRFRRDSNQPQHF. In DNA form, the CDR3 reads TGTGCCAGCAGATTCCGACGGGATAGCAATCAGCCCCAGCATTTT. The genes are TRBV7-2 and TRBJ1-5; D not resolved. V lost 6 bases and J lost 0, with 12 bases in between. The CDR3 runs to 15 residues. Germline V lookup: CDR1 SGHTA, CDR2 FQGNSA.

This chain links TRBV7-8 with TRBJ1-6; D gene ambiguous. Germline CDR1 reads SGHVS; CDR2 reads FQNEAQ. The V gene lost 5 bases and the J gene lost 0 bases, with 14 bases spanning the gap. The CDR3 totals 17 residues. CDR3 residues: CASSPQSRSSYNSPLHF. The CDR3 DNA follows: TGTGCCAGCAGCCCCCAGAGCAGGAGCTCCTATAATTCACCCCTCCACTTT.

The gene calls are TRBV12-3 or TRBV12-4 and TRBJ1-4; no clear D gene. There are 14 residues in the CDR3. Deletions cut 1 base from V and 4 bases from J, with 7 bases between. The CDR3, as DNA: TGTGCCAGCAGTTTAGATGGGTTTAATGAAAAACTGTTTTTT. This translates into CASSLDGFNEKLFF.

In its sample, this clonotype was seen a few times. The genes are TRBV6-4 and TRBJ2-7; the D is unclear. CDR1 and CDR2 from the germline V gene are MRHNA and SNTAGT. The CDR3 runs 15 residues. V dropped 7 bases and J dropped 2 bases, with 18 bases sitting between them. CDR3 amino acids: CASNILGQAPYEQYF. The CDR3 bases are TGTGCCAGCAATATTCTGGGTCAAGCCCCCTACGAGCAGTACTTC.

This clonotype was picked up a small number of times. The chain links TRBV5-6 to TRBJ2-1, with 8 positions matching TRBD1. CDR1 is SGHDT and CDR2 is YYEEEE in the germline V gene. The CDR3 has 14 residues. Trimming at V came to 4 bases and at J to 2 bases, leaving 2 bases not matched to a gene. CDR3 protein: CASSRTGPYNEQFF. CDR3 DNA sequence: TGTGCCAGCAGCCGGACAGGGCCCTACAATGAGCAGTTCTTC.

This clonotype has just a few counts. J is TRBJ1-4 and V is TRBV11-2; D is possibly TRBD1 (6 bases). The CDR3 runs 20 residues. V was trimmed by 1 base and J by 0 bases, leaving 21 bases between them. The V gene's germline CDR1 is SGHAT and CDR2 FQNNGV. CDR3 loop: CASSLGWGQGGPATNEKLFF. The CDR3 region has the DNA TGTGCCAGCAGCTTAGGCTGGGGGCAAGGGGGACCTGCAACTAATGAAAAACTGTTTTTT.

This clonotype was detected once. This chain connects TRBV7-9 to TRBJ1-6; D may be TRBD1 (5 bases). CDR3 length: 15 residues. The germline V gene has CDR1 SEHNR and CDR2 FQNEAQ (reference sequence). The germline V and J ends were trimmed by 4 bases and 6 bases, with 13 bases remaining between them. The CDR3 spells CASSSQVLPNSPLHF. The CDR3, as DNA: TGTGCCAGCAGCTCACAGGTGTTGCCTAATTCACCCCTCCACTTT.

The table lists this clonotype with a few counts. V usage is TRBV24-1 and J usage is TRBJ2-2; no clear D. This CDR3 contains 16 residues. Germline V lookup: CDR1 KGHDR, CDR2 SFDVKD. Trimming shortened V by 5 bases and J by 0 bases, and 12 bases separated the two germline ends. This CDR3 is CATSGGTHANTGELFF. In DNA form, the CDR3 reads TGTGCCACCAGTGGGGGAACTCACGCGAACACCGGGGAGCTGTTTTTT.

The chain combines TRBV7-6 with TRBJ2-5, with D perhaps matching TRBD1 (6 bases). V lost 6 bases, J lost 5 bases, and 13 bases lay in between. This CDR3 is built from 13 residues. CDR1 is SGHVS, CDR2 FNYEAQ, per germline. The CDR3 reads CASRPPGDETQYF. The CDR3 region has the DNA TGTGCCAGCAGACCCCCAGGGGACGAGACCCAGTACTTC.

The chain couples TRBV20-1 to TRBJ1-2; perhaps TRBD1 as D (5 bases). The CDR3 contains 12 residues. Trimming cost V 3 bases and J 9 bases, with 14 bases left between them. Looked up from germline, CDR1 is DFQATT and CDR2 is SNEGSKA (reference sequence). The CDR3 region has the DNA TGCAGTGCTAGTCCCAGGTCGGACAGCTACACCTTC. This codes for CSASPRSDSYTF.

V usage is TRBV27 and J usage is TRBJ2-1; 10 positions agree with TRBD2. Germline lookup yields CDR1 MNHEY and CDR2 SMNVEV (reference sequence). This CDR3 region has 16 residues. V gave up 3 bases and J gave up 15 bases; unmatched junction bases: 17. As DNA, the CDR3 is TGTGCCAGCAGTTTCCTGGCTAGCGGGAGATCCATGAGCACGTTCTTC. This encodes CASSFLASGRSMSTFF.

About this clonotype itself: At one end, the junction sequence differs from germline, possibly due to a read error. J is TRBJ2-1 and V is TRBV10-1, with D possibly being TRBD2 (6 bases). Germline-derived CDR1 and CDR2 are WNHNN and SYGVQD (reference sequence). This CDR3 comprises 15 residues. The CDR3 sequence: CASSESSGHYKEQFF. CDR3 sequence (DNA): TGCGCCAGCAGTGAGTCAAGCGGGCACTACAAGGAGCAGTTCTTC.

This clonotype has just a few counts. The J gene is TRBJ2-7, the V gene TRBV19; D ambiguous. Deletions cut 3 bases from V and 1 base from J, with 7 bases between. Germline V lookup: CDR1 LNHDA, CDR2 SQIVND (reference sequence). The CDR3 consists of 13 residues. The CDR3 DNA follows: TGTGCCAGTAGTATGAGTCTATCCTACGAGCAGTACTTC. Protein sequence: CASSMSLSYEQYF.

A note on this clonotype: The conserved final phenylalanine or tryptophan is absent from the CDR3, which likely points to a read error. V and J are TRBV20-1 and TRBJ2-1; TRBD2 aligns across 13 bases. Per the germline V gene, CDR1 is DFQATT and CDR2 is SNEGSKA (reference sequence). Germline trimming cut 3 bases from V and 9 bases from J; bases unmatched to any gene: 8. CDR3 length: 15 residues. In DNA, the CDR3 is TGCAGTGCTAGGGGGACTAGCGGGATAGCGCGTGAGCAGTTCTTA. This gives the protein CSARGTSGIAREQFL.

The chain carries TRBV29-1 and TRBJ2-1; TRBD2 aligns across 14 bases. V shed 6 bases, J shed 10 bases, and the junction held 11 bases outside the gene matches. Germline assignment: CDR1 SQVTM and CDR2 ANQGSEA. The CDR3 is 15 residues long. The CDR3 coding sequence is TGCAGCGTCCTCGGGACTAGCGGGAGTTGGGAGGAGCAGTTCTTC. Amino acids: CSVLGTSGSWEEQFF.

The chain is built from TRBV6-2 or TRBV6-3 and TRBJ1-5, with no clear D. This CDR3 contains 16 residues. Germline CDR1 is MNHEY and CDR2 is SVGEGT. Trimming took off 2 bases at V and 2 bases at J, with 13 bases between the two ends. This CDR3 is CASSYLRVLGNQPQHF. CDR3 bases: TGTGCCAGCAGTTACCTAAGGGTGTTGGGCAATCAGCCCCAGCATTTT.

This clonotype came up a few times. The chain couples TRBV12-3 or TRBV12-4 to TRBJ1-2; TRBD1 is a possible D gene (6 bases). This CDR3 is 16 amino acids long. Trimming left V 6 bases short and J 3 bases short, with 20 bases between. In DNA form, the CDR3 reads TGTGCCAGCAGCGATTCGGGGGCAGGGCAGTACTATGGCTACACCTTC. Protein product: CASSDSGAGQYYGYTF.

The J gene is TRBJ2-1, the V gene TRBV6-5; weak D call: TRBD2 (5 bases). CDR1 and CDR2 (germline): MNHEY, SVGAGI. The V gene lost 1 base and the J gene lost 8 bases, with 27 bases spanning the gap. The CDR3 is made up of 19 amino acids. CDR3 DNA sequence: TGTGCCAGCAGTTACTTACCCCAGGCTAGCCCGAATCCCCGTGATGAGCAGTTCTTC. Encoded protein: CASSYLPQASPNPRDEQFF.

The V and J genes are TRBV5-1 and TRBJ1-1; 9 bases map to TRBD1. The length of the CDR3 is 16 residues. V was clipped by 3 bases and J by 2 bases; unmatched bases: 8. Germline V lookup: CDR1 SGHRS, CDR2 YFSETQ. The CDR3 DNA reads TGCGCCAGCAGCTCCATAACAGGGGGCGTAAACACTGAAGCTTTCTTT. Translation gives CASSSITGGVNTEAFF.

This clonotype appeared a few times. The chain is built from TRBV2 and TRBJ2-7, with 8 bases that match TRBD1. The CDR3 runs to 15 residues. The J segment lost 3 bases and the V segment lost 4 bases, leaving 8 bases of the junction unmatched. Germline lookup yields CDR1 SNHLY and CDR2 FYNNEI. The CDR3 loop is CASSVTDRVLYEQYF. The CDR3 nucleotides read TGTGCCAGCAGTGTGACGGACAGGGTGCTCTACGAGCAGTACTTC.

In this sample, this clonotype turned up many times. This chain links TRBV28 with TRBJ1-3; D not certain. Germline V lookup: CDR1 MDHEN, CDR2 SYDVKM. The CDR3 runs to 14 residues. V was clipped by 3 bases and J by 3 bases, with 9 bases between them. The CDR3 loop reads CASSFGTGGNTIYF. In DNA form, the CDR3 reads TGTGCCAGCAGTTTTGGCACGGGTGGAAACACCATATATTTT.

This chain uses TRBV12-3 or TRBV12-4 with TRBJ1-6; possibly TRBD1 for D (6 bases). The CDR3 sequence is 15 residues long. Trimming pared 5 bases from V and 6 bases from J, leaving 14 bases between. This CDR3 reads CASSTVGGGNSPLHF. DNA for the CDR3: TGTGCCAGCAGTACCGTAGGGGGGGGTAATTCACCCCTCCACTTT.